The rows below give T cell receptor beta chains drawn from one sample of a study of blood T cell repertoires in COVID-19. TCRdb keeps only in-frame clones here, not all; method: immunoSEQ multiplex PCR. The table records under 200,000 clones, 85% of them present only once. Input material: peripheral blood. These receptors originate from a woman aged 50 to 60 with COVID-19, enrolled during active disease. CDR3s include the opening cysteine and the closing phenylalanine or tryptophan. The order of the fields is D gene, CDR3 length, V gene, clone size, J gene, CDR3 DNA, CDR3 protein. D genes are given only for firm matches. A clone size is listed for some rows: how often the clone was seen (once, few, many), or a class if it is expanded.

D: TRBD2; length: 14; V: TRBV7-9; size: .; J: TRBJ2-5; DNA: TGTGCCAGCAGCCCGGGACTAGCGGAGGAGACCCAGTACTTC; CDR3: CASSPGLAEETQYF
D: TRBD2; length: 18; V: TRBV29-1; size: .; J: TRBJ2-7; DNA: TGCAGCGTTGAAGTCCCCGGGACTAGCGGGGCTGGCCGCTACGAGCAGTACTTC; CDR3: CSVEVPGTSGAGRYEQYF
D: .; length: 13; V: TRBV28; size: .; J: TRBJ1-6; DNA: TGTGCCAGCAGCCAAAGCGTCAGGGCACCCCTCCACTTT; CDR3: CASSQSVRAPLHF
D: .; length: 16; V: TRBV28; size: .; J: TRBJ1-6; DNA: TGTGCCAGCACCGGTCAGGGGCACGGCGGTAATTCACCCCTCCACTTT; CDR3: CASTGQGHGGNSPLHF
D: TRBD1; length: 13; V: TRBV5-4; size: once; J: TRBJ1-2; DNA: TGTGCCAGCAGCTTCACAGGGGAGGATGGCTACACCTTC; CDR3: CASSFTGEDGYTF
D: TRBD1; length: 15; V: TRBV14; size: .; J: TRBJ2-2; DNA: TGTGCCAGCAGCCTCGCCAGGGGGTATAACGGGGAGCTGTTTTTT; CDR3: CASSLARGYNGELFF
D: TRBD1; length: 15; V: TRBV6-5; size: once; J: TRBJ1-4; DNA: TGTGCCAGCAGTTACCGGACAGGCACTAATGAAAAACTGTTTTTT; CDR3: CASSYRTGTNEKLFF
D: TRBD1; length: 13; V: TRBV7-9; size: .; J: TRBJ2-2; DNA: TGTGCCCCCGGGACAGGGGTTTTCGGGGAGCTGTTTTTT; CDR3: CAPGTGVFGELFF
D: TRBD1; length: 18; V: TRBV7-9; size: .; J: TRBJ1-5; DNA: TGTGCCAGCAGCTCTGACAGGGTTGGAGCCTATAGCAATCAGCCCCAGCATTTT; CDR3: CASSSDRVGAYSNQPQHF
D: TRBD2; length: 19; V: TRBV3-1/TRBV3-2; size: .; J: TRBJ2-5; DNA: TGTGCCAGCAGCCTTGCTGGGCCTAGCGGGGGGGCGGTGGGAGAGACCCAGTACTTC; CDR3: CASSLAGPSGGAVGETQYF
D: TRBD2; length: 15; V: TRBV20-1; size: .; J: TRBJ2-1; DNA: TGCAGTGCTAGTCCCACTAGCGGGGGGGCGGGGAAGCAGTTCTTC; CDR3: CSASPTSGGAGKQFF
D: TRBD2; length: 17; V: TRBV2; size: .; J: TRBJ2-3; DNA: TGTGCCAGCGGACGGTGGACTAGCGGGACTAGCACAGATACGCAGTATTTT; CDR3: CASGRWTSGTSTDTQYF
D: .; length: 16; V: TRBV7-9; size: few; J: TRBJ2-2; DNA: TGTGCCAGCAGCTGGGGTTGGACAGAAGCGACCGGGGAGCTGTTTTTT; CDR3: CASSWGWTEATGELFF
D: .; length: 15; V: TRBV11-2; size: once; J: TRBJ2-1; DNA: TGTGCCAGCAGAATAGACGGGTACTCCTACAATGAGCAGTTCTTC; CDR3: CASRIDGYSYNEQFF
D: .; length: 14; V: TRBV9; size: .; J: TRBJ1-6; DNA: TGTGCCAGCAGCGTCGGGGAAGTCAATTCACCCCTCCACTTT; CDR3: CASSVGEVNSPLHF
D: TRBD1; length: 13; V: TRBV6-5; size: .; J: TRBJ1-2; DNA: TGTGCCAGCAGGGGGACAGGGGAGTATGGCTACACCTTC; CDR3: CASRGTGEYGYTF
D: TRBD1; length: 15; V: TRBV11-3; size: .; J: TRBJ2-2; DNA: TGTGCCAGCAGCTTCGGAGACAGGGACACCGGGGAGCTGTTTTTT; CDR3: CASSFGDRDTGELFF
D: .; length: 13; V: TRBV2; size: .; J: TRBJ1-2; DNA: TGTGCCAGCCAGAGGGGGGGCGTCTATGGCTACACCTTC; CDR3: CASQRGGVYGYTF